This TCR beta chain was obtained from a study of blood T cell repertoires in COVID-19. V shed 5 bases, J shed 1 base, and the junction held 4 bases outside the gene matches. Germline V gene data show CDR1 as MNHEY and CDR2 as SVGAGI. The CDR3 loop spans 14 amino acids. Produced via immunoSEQ multiplex PCR; TCRdb's table is partial and in-frame only. The top ten clones hold 1% to 1.5% of a sample with tens of thousands of clones, approximately 90% of them seen once. The rearrangement links TRBV6-5 to TRBJ1-1, with 7 bases that match TRBD1. The TCR comes from a woman older than 75 with acute or convalescent COVID-19. The sequenced material came from peripheral blood. CDR3 protein: CASSRQGSNTEAFF. The CDR3 nucleotides read TGTGCCAGCAGTAGACAGGGCTCGAACACTGAAGCTTTCTTT.